This T cell receptor (beta chain) was obtained from a study of cytomegalovirus exposure and HLA in healthy donors (dated by TCRdb to 2017 to 2019). Regarding the complete study: According to an earlier analysis of several hundred of the donors, about 190 million T cells yielded 95 million to 140 million unique TCR beta sequences and around 280 Gb of sequence data. Of the 300 to 400 genotyped donors, approximately 80% fell in the genetic ancestry cluster associated with self-reported Caucasian donors. Every discovery cohort repertoire had been produced on one sequencing platform. A later analysis re-analyzed previously published TCR beta repertoires from hundreds of donors and added high-resolution HLA genotyping to study TCR occurrence patterns. The later analysis used no new phenotypic data to find candidate immune exposures, relying instead on TCR beta sequences and their occurrence across donors. Among roughly 400 genotyped donors of the cohort, an average of roughly 230,000 unique TCR beta nucleotide sequences was sequenced per donor, of which about 18% were non-productive. A later genetic analysis took genome-wide SNP genotypes for about 55% of the roughly 670 donors and used that subset as a discovery cohort. Because of strong linkage in the cohort, roughly five DR-DQ haplotypes were treated as single units for association and clustering. Both class I and class II loci were covered by HLA typing, at four-digit resolution. Besides the first cohort of under 700 subjects, a separate validation cohort made up of roughly 130 different subjects was used. The number of typed donors differed by locus: about 620-630 for A, B, C, DRB1 and DQB1; approximately 520 for DQA1; 606 for DPA1; and approximately 450 for DPB1. Using immunosequencing, the study profiled T cell repertoires from 666 subjects and related those repertoires to cytomegalovirus serostatus. Donor age, sex, ethnicity and CMV serostatus were collected together with the repertoire data. To decide whether each TCR beta V gene segment behaved as functional or pseudogenic, an earlier analysis of approximately 600 of the donors relied on high-throughput TCR beta sequencing. To predict cytomegalovirus infection status, the study brought together high-throughput TCR immunosequencing, statistical association of individual TCRs with disease status, and machine learning. Roughly 300 gigabases of sequencing data and roughly 90 million unique TCR sequences were included in an early release covering roughly 600 HLA-typed donors. The study was designed to test whether signatures of past pathogen exposure could be identified by cataloging public T cell receptors. Paper-wide results and their limitations: The earlier analysis of some 540 of the donors excluded some 15 rarely observed V segments, including chromosome 9 orphons, because counts were too low. In a later analysis, several top co-occurrence clusters were reported to appear linked to parvovirus B19, influenza, CMV and Epstein-Barr virus. Compared with equally common non-associated chains, HLA-associated TCR beta chains in a later analysis were more clonally expanded and had lower generation probabilities. Assigning TCR associations to individual alleles was difficult when HLA alleles, especially DR and DQ, strongly co-occurred. A cluster of highly shared sequence variants was judged likely to represent a technical artifact of the sequencing pipeline. The authors suggested that the approach could potentially be extended to other disease states and immunological phenotypes. Most TCR sequences were observed very rarely across donors, whereas some public TCRs were present in many individuals. A later genetic analysis associated a missense DCLRE1C variant with V-gene and J-gene trimming of TCR beta chains, and an independent cohort replicated the association. Because HLA typing was missing for some donors at each locus, association tests included only the typed subset. According to a later analysis, most CMV-associated TCR beta chains appeared to be HLA-restricted, and the HLA associations seemed to be driven largely by CMV exposure. The study listed 150 to 200 TCR beta chains as associated with cytomegalovirus. Sequencing depth was assumed to be roughly uniform across donors in the presence/absence analyses, though that assumption may not hold. A later analysis associated roughly 17,000 TCR beta sequences with specific HLA alleles at a false discovery rate of 0.05. The classifier was reported to diagnose cytomegalovirus status with high specificity and sensitivity in both the original and validation cohorts. Linkage disequilibrium might explain the correlated functional status among segregating V segments, but an unknown experimental factor could not be ruled out. In this cohort, only TCR beta chains were sequenced, and detectable features were limited by the absence of alpha or paired-chain data. In a later genetic analysis, fewer N-insertions in productive TCRs were reported among donors in an Asian-associated ancestry cluster than the 666-donor mean. In an earlier analysis of 500 to 650 of the donors, most TCR beta V segments appeared in productive rearrangements about 90% or about 30% of the time, broadly matching IMGT annotations. A further reported finding was that TCR beta sequences accurately predicted the HLA-A and HLA-B alleles for most subjects in the first cohort. In a later analysis, TCR association rates were found to vary across HLA loci, with the most associated TCRs seen for DRB1 alleles and the fewest for HLA-C alleles. A few of the identified cytomegalovirus-associated TCR beta chains were confirmed in vitro to be specific for cytomegalovirus antigens. CMV serostatus was the only immune exposure information available for the cohort.

As to this clone: It has no known antigen specificity. No much larger clonotype is one base removed from it; base qualities were not supplied.

The cohort consisted of approximately 670 healthy bone marrow donors. At the time of sampling, every cohort member was nominally healthy, though immune exposures that went unrecorded were likely present. The donor was CMV seronegative and belonged to the group of more than 300 seronegative cohort members. Each donor provided a peripheral blood sample, and peripheral blood mononuclear cells were used for TCR beta sequencing. Genomic DNA was extracted from the blood cell samples with the Qiagen DNeasy Blood Extraction Kit. Libraries were built with the immunoSEQ multiplex PCR assay. For the multiplex PCR, a mixture combining 60 forward primers for TCR Vbeta segments and 13 reverse primers for TCR Jbeta segments was used. The CDR3 region of rearranged TCR beta genes was amplified from genomic DNA with a multiplex PCR assay. Amplified TCR beta libraries were sequenced as 87-base-pair reads on the Illumina HiSeq System. Per the source publication's procedure: A later analysis counted about 80 million unique TCR beta chains across the roughly 700 repertoires, and 10 million to 11 million of these chains were shared by at least two donors. Raw reads were error-corrected and collapsed into unique sequences with a nearest-neighbor algorithm that merged closely related sequences to remove PCR and sequencing errors. Alignment of CDR3 sequences to IMGT reference sequences was used to assign V, D and J gene segments. For a sequence to be retained, at least a six-nucleotide match to both a V gene segment and a J gene segment was required. A rearrangement counted as productive if the CDR3 had no stop codons and remained in frame with V and J, and every other rearrangement counted as non-productive. CDR3 was defined according to IMGT convention as the region running from the second conserved V-encoded cysteine to the conserved J-encoded phenylalanine. The earlier analysis of about 590 of the donors excluded sequences that lacked an unambiguous match to a single V gene segment. In an earlier analysis of 587 of the donors, V segments were called functional above 56.7% productive rearrangements and were called segregating when the between-donor standard deviation exceeded 5%. A statistical classification framework was developed to diagnose cytomegalovirus status using the catalog of TCR beta chain sequences. V and J gene assignment, in a later analysis, came from comparing TCR nucleotide sequences with IMGT/GENE-DB human TR gene sequences. Using the TCRdist pipeline, a later analysis assigned CDR3 sequences along with most-parsimonious VDJ recombination scenarios. In a later analysis, every TCR beta chain was defined by the combination of its CDR3 amino acid sequence and its V-gene family, and reads without a unique V-gene family were dropped. As a way to deal with suspected cross-contamination and a sequencing artifact, a later analysis dropped hundreds of nucleotide sequences that were highly shared and had low generation probability. In a later analysis, a clonal expansion index for each public chain was calculated from normalized within-repertoire ranks of inferred template counts. In a later analysis, generation probabilities were computed using a VDJ recombination model fitted to out-of-frame rearrangements, and the results were checked against IGoR. Hypergeometric tests were used in a later analysis to score TCR-TCR, TCR-HLA and TCR-CMV co-occurrence, with a repertoire-size bias correction applied to the TCR pairs. To estimate false discovery rates, a later analysis permuted the HLA or CMV assignments 20 times. A later analysis grouped co-occurring TCRs with DBSCAN, adding TCRdist sequence similarity when clustering within HLA-allele-positive subsets. Repertoires with fewer than 30,000 or more than 120,000 public chains were left out of co-occurrence clustering, as were several repertoires with anomalous nucleotide sharing. TCRdb holds this immuneACCESS table with in-frame rearrangements only. Some clones are missing; in checked studies, unresolved V genes explain under half, and the rest has no known cause. That table gives V, J and clone size, and the DNA gave D and trimming. This sample is represented by about 80,000 clones; less than 80% of them were singletons. The ten largest clones represent 7.2% of the sample.

Specimen: PBMCs. This TCR was sampled from a woman aged 40 to 50 in good health and CMV-seronegative.

The sequence in DNA is TGTGCCAGCAGCTCTTGGACAGGGGCTTTAAAAAACATTCAGTACTTC. It codes for CASSSWTGALKNIQYF. The chain links TRBV5-4 with TRBJ2-4; TRBD1 aligns with 9 central bases. Including cysteine and phenylalanine, the CDR3 has 16 amino acids. Of the read, only the CDR3 DNA is kept; its 48 bases are in frame from base 1. V trim: 3 bases; J trim: 4 bases; unmatched bases: 8. CDR1 and CDR2, per the germline V gene (reference sequence), are SGHNT and YYREEE.